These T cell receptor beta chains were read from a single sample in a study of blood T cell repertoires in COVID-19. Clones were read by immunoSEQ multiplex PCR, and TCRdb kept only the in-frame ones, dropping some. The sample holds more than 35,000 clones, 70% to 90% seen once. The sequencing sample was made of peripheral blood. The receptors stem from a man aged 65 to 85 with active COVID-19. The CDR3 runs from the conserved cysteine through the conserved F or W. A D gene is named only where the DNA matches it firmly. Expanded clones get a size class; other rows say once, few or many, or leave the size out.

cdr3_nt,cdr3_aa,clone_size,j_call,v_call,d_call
TGTGCCAGCAGTTACTCGAGACTAGCGGGGAACTACGAGCAGTACTTC,CASSYSRLAGNYEQYF,-,TRBJ2-7,TRBV6-2/TRBV6-3,TRBD2
TGTGCCAGCAGTTACGGTGTAGGTCAGATCGGGAGCGGGAGGGACGGTGGTACCCAGTACTTC,CASSYGVGQIGSGRDGGTQYF,-,TRBJ2-5,TRBV6-2/TRBV6-3,TRBD2
TGTGCCAGCAGTGTCGGACTACCCCGGAGCAAGCAGTACTTC,CASSVGLPRSKQYF,-,TRBJ2-7,TRBV6-2/TRBV6-3,-
TGCGCCAGCAGCCAAGATCAGGGTAATTCACCCCTCCACTTT,CASSQDQGNSPLHF,few,TRBJ1-6,TRBV5-1,-
TGTGCCAGCAGGTTGAGCGGGGGAGGGGTGGAGACCCAGTACTTC,CASRLSGGGVETQYF,-,TRBJ2-5,TRBV7-9,TRBD2
TGTGCCAGCAGCCTACCTCCGTGGAGGGGGCATACTGAAGCTTTCTTT,CASSLPPWRGHTEAFF,once,TRBJ1-1,TRBV6-2/TRBV6-3,TRBD1
TGCGCCAGCAGCCCGGACAGGGGAATTTGGGATGAAAAACTGTTTTTT,CASSPDRGIWDEKLFF,-,TRBJ1-4,TRBV5-1,TRBD1
TGTGCCAGCGGGGACAGGGTTGGGGTTGAAGCTTTCTTT,CASGDRVGVEAFF,-,TRBJ1-1,TRBV3-1/TRBV3-2,TRBD1
TGTGCCAGCAGCTCAGACAGTGTAAGCCAGCCCCAGCATTTT,CASSSDSVSQPQHF,-,TRBJ1-5,TRBV28,-
TGTGCCAGCTCACCAAATGGTGGCCTAGCGGCAACCTCCGTGTACGAGCAGTACTTC,CASSPNGGLAATSVYEQYF,-,TRBJ2-7,TRBV18,TRBD2
TGCGCCACCCTGACAGGGAACACTGAAGCTTTCTTT,CATLTGNTEAFF,-,TRBJ1-1,TRBV10-1,-
TGTGCCAGCAGCCCAACACCTTCTCGGGAAGAGACCCAGTACTTC,CASSPTPSREETQYF,few,TRBJ2-5,TRBV7-6,-
TGCGCCAGCAGCCAAGGAAGGGACAGGGGGGGAGAGACCCAGTACTTC,CASSQGRDRGGETQYF,-,TRBJ2-5,TRBV4-3,TRBD1
TGTGCCAGCAGCCTGACTAGCGGTAGCCCCGTGGATACGCAGTATTTT,CASSLTSGSPVDTQYF,-,TRBJ2-3,TRBV5-4,TRBD2
TGCGCCAGCAGCTCCGGGACAGCCCTCGGGAACACTGAAGCTTTCTTT,CASSSGTALGNTEAFF,few,TRBJ1-1,TRBV5-1,TRBD1
TGTGCCAGCACCAAGACTAGCGGGGGGCGCCAAGAGACCCAGTACTTC,CASTKTSGGRQETQYF,-,TRBJ2-5,TRBV2,TRBD2
TGTGCCAGCAGTACCCCTAGCGGGGGCCTGATCTTC,CASSTPSGGLIF,-,TRBJ2-1,TRBV27,TRBD2
TGTGCCAGCAGTTACTCGACGGGAGGGATGGGTGAGCAGTTCTTC,CASSYSTGGMGEQFF,-,TRBJ2-1,TRBV6-6,TRBD2
TGTGCCAGCAGCCAAATTCGGAACAGGGGAATAAGTCAGCCCCAGCATTTT,CASSQIRNRGISQPQHF,-,TRBJ1-5,TRBV16,TRBD1
TGTGCCAGCAGTTTGGGCGACGGTGATACGCAGTATTTT,CASSLGDGDTQYF,-,TRBJ2-3,TRBV6-5,-
TGTGCCAGCAGCGCCACCCCCGACAGCGATAGCAATCAGCCCCAGCATTTT,CASSATPDSDSNQPQHF,once,TRBJ1-5,TRBV7-7,-
TGTGCCAGCAGCGGCACAGGGGGCAACTACAATGAGCAGTTCTTC,CASSGTGGNYNEQFF,-,TRBJ2-1,TRBV9,TRBD1
TGTGCCTGGAGTGTACAGGACAATCAGCCCCAGCATTTT,CAWSVQDNQPQHF,-,TRBJ1-5,TRBV30,-
TGTGCCAGCACAGGGGGCAAGCATCAGCCCCAGCATTTT,CASTGGKHQPQHF,-,TRBJ1-5,TRBV3-1/TRBV3-2,TRBD1
TGTGCCAGCAGTACCCTGACAGGGTACGAGCAGTACTTC,CASSTLTGYEQYF,-,TRBJ2-7,TRBV25-1,TRBD1
TGTGCCAGCAGTATAGCGGGGGTTTGGGATACGCAGTATTTT,CASSIAGVWDTQYF,-,TRBJ2-3,TRBV7-9,TRBD2